Sequencing of this T cell receptor (beta chain) was carried out in a study of shared clonotypes between healthy human individuals. In the study overall: Each donor's CD8 memory used one plate, CD8 naive two, each CD4 subset three.

CDR1 and CDR2 from the germline V gene are SGDLS and YYNGEE. CDR3 length: 15 residues. The J segment lost 6 bases and the V segment lost 3 bases, leaving 8 bases of the junction unmatched. CD4+ cells were split into CD45RA+ naive and CD45RA-negative memory subsets. Sorted subsets were amplified in replicate PCRs using approximately 200 ng DNA, tens of thousands of T cell genomes. Method: immunoSEQ multiplex PCR; TCRdb's copy keeps in-frame clones and lacks some. The repertoire holds about 1.5 million clones, about 96% seen once, with 0.95% to 1.5% in the top ten. This TCR came from a man between 25 and 39 years old in good health. The sequencing input was naive CD4+ T cells sorted from blood. The subset was: CD45RA+ positively selected. The rearrangement links TRBV9 to TRBJ2-1; 8 bases match TRBD1. The CDR3 region is CASSAYRGQVNEQFF. In nucleotides, the CDR3 is TGTGCCAGCAGCGCTTATAGGGGACAGGTCAATGAGCAGTTCTTC.